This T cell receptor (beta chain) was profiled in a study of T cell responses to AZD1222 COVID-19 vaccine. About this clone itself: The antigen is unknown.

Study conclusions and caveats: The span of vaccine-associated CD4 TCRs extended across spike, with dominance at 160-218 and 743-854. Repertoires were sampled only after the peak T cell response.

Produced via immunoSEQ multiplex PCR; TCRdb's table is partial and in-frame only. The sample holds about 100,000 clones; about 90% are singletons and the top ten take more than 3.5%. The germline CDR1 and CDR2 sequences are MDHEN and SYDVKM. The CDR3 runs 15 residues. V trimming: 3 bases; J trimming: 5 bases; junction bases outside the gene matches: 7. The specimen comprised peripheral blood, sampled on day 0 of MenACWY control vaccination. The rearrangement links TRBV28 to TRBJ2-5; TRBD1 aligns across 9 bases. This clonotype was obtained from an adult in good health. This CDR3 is CASSLRDRDLETQYF. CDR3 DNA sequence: TGTGCCAGCAGTTTGAGGGACAGGGATTTGGAGACCCAGTACTTC.